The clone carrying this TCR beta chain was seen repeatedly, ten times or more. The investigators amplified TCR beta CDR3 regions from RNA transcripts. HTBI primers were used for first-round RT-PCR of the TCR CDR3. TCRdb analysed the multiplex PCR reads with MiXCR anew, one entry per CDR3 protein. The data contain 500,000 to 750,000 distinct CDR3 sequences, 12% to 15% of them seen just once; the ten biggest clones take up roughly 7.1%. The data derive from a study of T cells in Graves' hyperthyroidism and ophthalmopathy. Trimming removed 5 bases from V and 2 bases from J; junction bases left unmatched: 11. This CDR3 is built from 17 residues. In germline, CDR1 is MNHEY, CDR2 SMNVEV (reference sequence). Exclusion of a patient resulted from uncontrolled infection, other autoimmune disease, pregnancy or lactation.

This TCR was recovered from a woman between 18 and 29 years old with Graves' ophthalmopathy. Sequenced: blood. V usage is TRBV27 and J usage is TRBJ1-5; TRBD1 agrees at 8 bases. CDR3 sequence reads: CASSPHRGGGGNQPQHF. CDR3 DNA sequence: TGTGCCAGCAGTCCTCACAGGGGGGGTGGGGGCAATCAGCCCCAGCATTTT.